The rows below give T cell receptor beta chains drawn from one sample of a study of radiotherapy plus CTLA-4 blockade in lung cancer. Repertoires were generated with immunoSEQ multiplex PCR, while TCRdb's copy carries only in-frame clones and drops some. The sample contains more than 95,000 clones, about 70% of which appear only once. Sequencing used peripheral blood, obtained from a patient treated with radiotherapy plus ipilimumab. The receptors here all came from a human donor with non-small cell lung cancer who had a partial response to radiotherapy plus ipilimumab. Some clones in this sample may be carry-over from other donors' samples. CDR3s include the opening cysteine and the closing phenylalanine or tryptophan. D genes are given only for firm matches. A row's size may be missing; if present it is once, few, many or a size class.

TRBJ2-3 | . | . | TRBV5-1 | TGCGCCAGCAGCTTGGAGGGGGGCACAGATACGCAGTATTTT | CASSLEGGTDTQYF
TRBJ2-7 | . | few | TRBV7-6 | TGTGCCAGCAGCCCGTATAGGGGGGGCGGCGAGCAGTACTTC | CASSPYRGGGEQYF
TRBJ2-5 | TRBD2 | . | TRBV7-9 | TGTGCCAGCAGTTACGGGAGGCACCAAGAGACCCAGTACTTC | CASSYGRHQETQYF
TRBJ1-2 | . | . | TRBV6-1 | TGTGCCAGTATAGCTCAGGGAACTAACTATGGCTACACCTTC | CASIAQGTNYGYTF
TRBJ2-7 | . | . | TRBV5-1 | TGCGCCAGCAGCTTGAACGCCGGGGTCTACGAGCAGTACTTC | CASSLNAGVYEQYF
TRBJ2-7 | . | . | TRBV9 | TGTGCCAGCAGCGGTGGGACAACCTACGAGCAGTACTTC | CASSGGTTYEQYF
TRBJ2-3 | . | . | TRBV7-2 | TGTGCCAGCAACTACCCCGGCGGGGCTACAGATACGCAGTATTTT | CASNYPGGATDTQYF
TRBJ1-6 | TRBD1 | many | TRBV10-3 | TGTGCCATCAGGACAGGGAGTAATTCACCCCTCCACTTT | CAIRTGSNSPLHF
TRBJ2-7 | TRBD1 | . | TRBV19 | TGTGCCAGTAGTGACCGGGACAGACGGGAGCAGTACTTC | CASSDRDRREQYF
TRBJ1-6 | . | . | TRBV27 | TGTGCCAGCAGTACATATCGAGGTGCCAGGGGAAATTCACCCCTCCACTTT | CASSTYRGARGNSPLHF
TRBJ2-2 | TRBD1 | . | TRBV9 | TGTGCCAGCAGCGAGGGGACAGGGGGCTACACCGGGGAGCTGTTTTTT | CASSEGTGGYTGELFF
TRBJ2-3 | . | . | TRBV11-1 | TGTGCCAGCAGCCTTCGGGATACGCAGTATTTT | CASSLRDTQYF
TRBJ2-2 | . | . | TRBV7-3 | TGTGCCAGCAGCGCGACCCCGACTAAAACAAACACCGGGGAGCTGTTTTTT | CASSATPTKTNTGELFF
TRBJ2-2 | . | . | TRBV15 | TGTGCCACCAGCAGAGATAAGTCGTTAATCGGCGGGGAGCTGTTTTTT | CATSRDKSLIGGELFF
TRBJ1-2 | . | . | TRBV4-2 | TGTGCCAGCAGCCAAGATTGGCCGGGTTTCTATGGCTACACCTTC | CASSQDWPGFYGYTF
TRBJ2-1 | TRBD2 | . | TRBV28 | TGTGCCAGCAGTTCCTATAGCGGGGGGGCCTTCAATGAGCAGTTCTTC | CASSSYSGGAFNEQFF
TRBJ2-5 | . | . | TRBV19 | TGTGCCAGTAGTATAGGGCAGGGGTCGGAGACCCAGTACTTC | CASSIGQGSETQYF
TRBJ1-6 | . | . | TRBV4-1 | TGCGCCAGCAGCCCCCGGGCAGGGGCTGGGATGTTGAATTCACCCCTCCACTTT | CASSPRAGAGMLNSPLHF
TRBJ2-2 | TRBD1 | . | TRBV27 | TGTGCCAGCATCCTAACCGTGGGGACAGGGGGAACCGGGGAGCTGTTTTTT | CASILTVGTGGTGELFF
TRBJ1-4 | . | . | TRBV4-3 | TGCGCCAGCAGCCAAGCATTGAGCCAGGCAACTAATGAAAAACTGTTTTTT | CASSQALSQATNEKLFF
TRBJ2-5 | . | . | TRBV7-2 | TGTGCCAGCAGCTTTTCGGGGGTGAAAGAGACCCAGTACTTC | CASSFSGVKETQYF
TRBJ2-3 | . | few | TRBV25-1 | TGTGCCAGCACTTACGGACTCCCCACAGATACGCAGTATTTT | CASTYGLPTDTQYF
TRBJ1-2 | TRBD1 | . | TRBV18 | TGTGCCAGCTCACCACCATCGACTGGACAGGGCCATGGCTACACCTTC | CASSPPSTGQGHGYTF
TRBJ2-1 | . | . | TRBV7-9 | TGTGCCAGCAGCTCCCCACCACCGGGAGCCGGCTACAATGAGCAGTTCTTC | CASSSPPPGAGYNEQFF
TRBJ2-7 | TRBD2 | . | TRBV7-2 | TGTGCCAGCAGCATGACTAGCGAGGTGCGGGAGCAGTACTTC | CASSMTSEVREQYF
TRBJ1-6 | . | . | TRBV5-5 | TGTGCCAGCAGCTTGGTGGCGGAGAGAGGATCACCCCTCCACTTT | CASSLVAERGSPLHF
TRBJ2-1 | . | . | TRBV5-1 | TGCGCCAGCAGCAGGCGGGGGCAGTATCGAAATGAGCAGTTCTTC | CASSRRGQYRNEQFF
TRBJ1-6 | TRBD1 | . | TRBV10-2 | TGCGCCAGCAGGGGACAGGGTCTATCACCCCTCCACTTT | CASRGQGLSPLHF
TRBJ1-1 | . | . | TRBV19 | TGTGCCAGTAGTATAAGGAGAGATAACACTGAAGCTTTCTTT | CASSIRRDNTEAFF
TRBJ2-7 | TRBD1 | few | TRBV18 | TGTGCCAGCTCACCCCGACAGGGAACCTACGAGCAGTACTTC | CASSPRQGTYEQYF
TRBJ2-6 | . | . | TRBV6-5 | TGTGCCACCACGCCTACTGGGGCCAACGTCCTGACTTTC | CATTPTGANVLTF
TRBJ2-5 | TRBD1 | . | TRBV11-3 | TGTGCCAGCAGCCCCCGGACAGGTGGAGAGACCCAGTACTTC | CASSPRTGGETQYF
TRBJ2-3 | . | few | TRBV9 | TGTGCCAGCAGCGTCTCACCCCAAGCGGAAGATACGCAGTATTTT | CASSVSPQAEDTQYF
TRBJ1-1 | . | . | TRBV28 | TGTGCCAGCAGCCAACCGCATAGGAACACTGAAGCTTTCTTT | CASSQPHRNTEAFF
TRBJ2-2 | TRBD1 | few | TRBV10-3 | TGTGCCATCAGTGCGTCCGACAGGGACACCGGGGAGCTGTTTTTT | CAISASDRDTGELFF
TRBJ2-1 | TRBD2 | . | TRBV7-9 | TGTGCCAGCAGCTTTAGCGGGGCGACACGCAATGAGCAGTTCTTC | CASSFSGATRNEQFF
TRBJ1-5 | . | . | TRBV28 | TGTGCCAGCAGTCCAAGTACAGGCAATCAGCCCCAGCATTTT | CASSPSTGNQPQHF
TRBJ2-7 | TRBD1 | . | TRBV7-3 | TGTGCCAGCAGCCCTGGGACAGGTCGCTACGAGCAGTACTTC | CASSPGTGRYEQYF
TRBJ2-1 | . | . | TRBV11-2 | TGTGCCAGCAGCTGGTCCCCGGGAGTGAATGAGCAGTTCTTC | CASSWSPGVNEQFF
TRBJ1-6 | TRBD1 | . | TRBV27 | TGTGCCAGCAGTATTCAGGGGGCGAATTCACCCCTCCACTTT | CASSIQGANSPLHF
TRBJ2-7 | . | . | TRBV7-6 | TGTGCCAGCAGCTTATTGGAGGGATCCGAGCAGTACTTC | CASSLLEGSEQYF
TRBJ1-6 | . | many | TRBV10-2 | TGCGCCAGCAGTGAGTCAGTGGGGGGCTCCTATAATTCACCCCTCCACTTT | CASSESVGGSYNSPLHF
TRBJ2-3 | TRBD2 | few | TRBV18 | TGTGCCAGCTCACAGGGACTAGCGGACACAGATACGCAGTATTTT | CASSQGLADTDTQYF
TRBJ2-7 | TRBD1 | . | TRBV19 | TGTGCCACCTCGGGACAGGGCTACGAGCAGTACTTC | CATSGQGYEQYF
TRBJ1-4 | . | few | TRBV19 | TGTGCCAGTAGTCCGCGGGACGGCTCCGAAAAACTGTTTTTT | CASSPRDGSEKLFF
TRBJ1-2 | . | . | TRBV10-1 | TGCGCCAGCAGTGAGCGTGTTAACTATGGCTACACCTTC | CASSERVNYGYTF
TRBJ1-3 | . | . | TRBV18 | TGTGCCAGCTCACCTGAGACGGGGTTTAATGGAAACACCATATATTTT | CASSPETGFNGNTIYF
TRBJ2-2 | . | . | TRBV5-1 | TGCGCCAGCAGCTTGGAATTACTGGGGGGGCTCGACACCGGGGAGCTGTTTTTT | CASSLELLGGLDTGELFF
TRBJ1-2 | TRBD1 | . | TRBV7-2 | TGTGCCAGCACCGACGGGACAGGGGGCTATGGCTACACCTTC | CASTDGTGGYGYTF
TRBJ2-3 | TRBD2 | . | TRBV2 | TGTGCCAGCAGTTCTAGCGGAAGCACAGATACGCAGTATTTT | CASSSSGSTDTQYF
TRBJ2-5 | TRBD2 | . | TRBV5-1 | TGCGCCAGCAGCTTGGGGCAGGGAGGGGTCGAGACCCAGTACTTC | CASSLGQGGVETQYF
TRBJ1-3 | . | . | TRBV25-1 | TGTGCCAGCAGTGAATATGGGCCGATCTCTGGAAACACCATATATTTT | CASSEYGPISGNTIYF
TRBJ1-2 | . | once | TRBV7-8 | TGTGCCAGCAGCCAAGAGGGCAACGGCAGGATCTATGGCTACACCTTC | CASSQEGNGRIYGYTF
TRBJ1-1 | . | . | TRBV9 | TGTGCCAGCAGCGTGGAGGAGAACACTGAAGCTTTCTTT | CASSVEENTEAFF
TRBJ2-2 | . | . | TRBV30 | TGTGCCTGGAGTATGATAGGGGCCGGGGAGCTGTTTTTT | CAWSMIGAGELFF
TRBJ1-2 | . | . | TRBV20-1 | TGCAGTGCCAAGCCGCCGCCTGGCTACACCTTC | CSAKPPPGYTF
TRBJ2-5 | . | . | TRBV28 | TGTGCCACCTCCAACGGGGGAAAATCACAAGAGACCCAGTACTTC | CATSNGGKSQETQYF